This record concerns one T cell receptor (beta chain) sequence. Its antigen is unidentified. Germline loops: CDR1 DFQATT, CDR2 SNEGSKA (reference sequence). The CDR3 is 14 residues long. The trim removed 4 bases at V and 7 bases at J, leaving 7 bases unmatched. This record belongs to a study of response to subunit inactivated influenza vaccine. The study, taken as a whole, reports: The authors suggested that few new T cells are recruited per seasonal influenza vaccination.

TCRdb reprocessed the RT-PCR reads with MiXCR, giving one entry per CDR3 protein. Of about 650,000 distinct CDR3 sequences in the sample, around 13% were seen once. V and J are TRBV20-1 and TRBJ2-2, with 9 bases aligning to TRBD1. The receptor's source is a man in his fifties or sixties who received an inactivated influenza vaccine. Sample: PBMCs from blood, taken less than 15 days before vaccination. The CDR3, as DNA: TGCAGTGCTACAGACAGGGGGGCCAACGGGGAGCTGTTTTTT. As protein: CSATDRGANGELFF.